This T cell receptor (beta chain) originates from a study of Graves' ophthalmopathy and Graves' hyperthyroidism (dated by TCRdb to about 2018). About the investigation overall: Peripheral blood was collected before any treatment was given, at the time of initial diagnosis. For independent validation, a separate cohort was made up of fewer than 20 hyperthyroidism patients plus 17 patients who later progressed from hyperthyroidism to ophthalmopathy. A discovery set of about a hundred patients (43 ophthalmopathy, 55 to 60 stable hyperthyroidism) was enrolled to explore V-J signatures distinguishing ophthalmopathy from hyperthyroidism. In total, around 130 blood samples were TCR-sequenced: 40 to 45 ophthalmopathy, some 75 hyperthyroidism and some 17 hyperthyroidism-to-ophthalmopathy patients. TCR beta repertoire signatures were used to distinguish Graves' ophthalmopathy from Graves' hyperthyroidism and to predict progression to ophthalmopathy. Following sampling, methimazole starting at 30 mg daily was administered to hyperthyroidism patients, and high-dose intravenous methylprednisolone was administered to ophthalmopathy patients. In over five hyperthyroidism patients, T-cell repertoires of thyroid tissue and blood were compared. The full study reports these points: No statistical method was used to predetermine the sample size, and group allocation was not hidden from the investigators. In validation, the model predicted ophthalmopathy progression with 55% to 71% sensitivity and less than 80% specificity; more than ten predicted patients were CT-confirmed with GO in a median of approximately 6.5 months. Most expanded thyroid clonotypes with a frequency above 0.001 also appeared in blood, which suggests that blood repertoires may reflect the immune response in the thyroid. Ophthalmopathy was separated from stable hyperthyroidism by the 13-signature model with 85% to 90% sensitivity and approximately 84% specificity in cross-validation and with 80%/75% in the test set.

Comments on this clonotype: Its binding antigen is unknown. The record has no base qualities; no much larger clone is one base away.

For CDR1 and CDR2, the germline V gene (reference sequence) lists SEHNR and FQNEAQ. The CDR3 has 21 amino acids, counting the end cysteine and phenylalanine. Of all the DNA, just the CDR3 is kept, 63 bases in frame from base 1. From V the trimming removes 6 bases and from J it removes 2 bases, while the gene matches leave 17 bases of the junction unaccounted for. For repertoire sequencing, the TCR beta CDR3 regions were amplified from RNA transcripts. HTBI primers and the Qiagen OneStep RT-PCR kit were used in a first-round RT-PCR, which was followed by a second-round multiplex PCR, size selection and purification. Libraries were sequenced on an Illumina HiSeq2000 using paired-end 100 bp reads. The source study handled its data this way. Reads were processed with SOAPnuke, discarding reads with adapters, uncalled bases, mean Phred below 15, or no exact constant-primer or identifier match. COPE v1.2.5 was used to merge high-quality paired reads. Each unique nucleotide sequence was treated as a clonotype, and MiTCR v1.1 was used to align the clonotypes to the IMGT TRB V, D and J references. The analysis was limited to V-J combinations with a frequency above 0.0001, which together covered just over 98% of the repertoires. For each V-J combination, a TCR clonal expansion and chaos score was defined as the ratio of F50 clonal expansion to chaos observed in the TCRdist matrix. Welch's t-statistics and random forest were used to reduce features to some 13 V-J combinations, which were fed into a naive Bayes classifier. The similarity between thyroid and blood repertoires was quantified using the Morisita-Horn index. The public reads were reanalyzed by TCRdb: fastp trimming at Q25, MiXCR alignment, in-frame beta chains only. Entries are consolidated by CDR3 protein sequence, retaining the most common genes and DNA. Clone size and V and J calls follow TCRdb, not the original study. A total of about 660,000 distinct CDR3 sequences appear in this sample, roughly 41% of them only once. The ten largest clones add up to around 3% of the sample.

Ophthalmopathy patients were characterized by moderately to severely active disease, a Clinical Activity Score of at least 3, a NOSPECS grade of at least 4, and a disease duration under 3 months. Anyone with other autoimmune diseases, uncontrolled infections, pregnancy or lactation was excluded from the study. Clinical symptoms, serum thyroxine, TRAb, thyroid ultrasound and orbital computed tomography were used for diagnosis. Using Ficoll-Paque density gradient centrifugation, PBMCs were isolated from over 8.5 ml of fresh peripheral blood. Trizol reagent was used to extract the total RNA, and its quality was then checked on an Agilent 2100 Bioanalyzer.

The receptor comes from an adult man with Graves' ophthalmopathy. The chain uses TRBV7-9 and TRBJ2-2, with 14 bases in between that match TRBD2. The source material was peripheral blood. Here is the DNA: TGTGCCAGCAGTCCCCCGGGACTAGCGGGAGTTCCTCCTGCAAACACCGGGGAGCTGTTTTTT. It encodes CASSPPGLAGVPPANTGELFF.